These 27 T cell receptor beta chains were sequenced from one sample in a study of tumor and adjacent non-tumor tissue in lung cancer. Three rounds of nested PCR, following a modified ARM-PCR protocol, produced the TCRbeta library. TCRdb reanalysed the multiplex PCR reads using MiXCR and keeps one entry per CDR3 protein. The sample carries about 85,000 distinct CDR3 sequences, around three fifths recorded once. RNA was extracted from bulk tissue without any cell sorting. Specimen: lung tumor tissue. Receptors were obtained from a man in his 70s with non-small cell lung cancer.

Notes on this clonotype: Just one base apart from a much larger clone, this may be a read error. The J gene is TRBJ1-3, the V gene TRBV6-5; 10 nucleotides agree with TRBD1. Germline assignment: CDR1 MNHEY and CDR2 SVGAGI. Trimming cost V 5 bases and J 6 bases; bases outside gene matches: 4. The CDR3 runs to 14 residues. This chain's CDR3 is CASSRTGGKNTIYF. Here the CDR3 DNA reads TGTGCCAGCAGTAGGACAGGGGGGAAAAACACCATATATTTT.

The chain uses TRBV5-1 and TRBJ1-1; a possible D gene is TRBD1 (6 bases). V was cut by 0 bases and J by 1 base, with 10 bases left in between. This CDR3 contains 15 residues. Germline V gene data show CDR1 as SGHRS and CDR2 as YFSETQ. This chain's CDR3 is CASSLGGPANTEAFF. Here the CDR3 DNA reads TGCGCCAGCAGCTTGGGGGGGCCGGCGAACACTGAAGCTTTCTTT.

Remarks on this clonotype: An end of the junction does not agree with germline; a read error may underlie this. The chain is built from TRBV4-1 and TRBJ2-5; maybe TRBD1 (6 bases). The CDR3 has 15 amino acids. Germline assignment: CDR1 MGHRA and CDR2 YSYEKL. CDR3 sequence (DNA): TGCGTCAGCAGCCAAGTGGTCGGCAGGGGTGAGAGCCAGTACTTC. Its protein product is CVSSQVVGRGESQYF.

Sample share makes this clonotype medium-sized (0.01 to 0.1%). This chain links TRBV11-2 with TRBJ2-5; the D gene is possibly TRBD1 (5 bases). CDR1 is SGHAT, CDR2 FQNNGV, per germline. V lost 3 bases and J lost 2, with 13 bases in between. The CDR3 contains 15 residues. The CDR3 DNA is TGTGCCAGCAGCTTGGAGTTCCAGGGACAAGAGACCCAGTACTTC. It is translated as CASSLEFQGQETQYF.

This clonotype was observed once. The junction does not match germline at one end; this may be a read error. The J gene is TRBJ1-5, the V gene TRBV6-1; D is ambiguous. Germline V gives CDR1 MNHNS, CDR2 SASEGT. This CDR3 region has 13 residues. The CDR3 coding sequence is TGTGCCAGCAGTGACCAGGACCTTCGGCCCCAACATTTT. Protein: CASSDQDLRPQHF.

Concerning this clonotype itself: Compared with germline, one end of the junction differs, possibly owing to a read error. The CDR3 is CGVGQAQETQYF. The CDR3 region has the DNA TGCGGCGTTGGGCAGGCCCAAGAGACCCAATACTTC. The rearrangement links TRBV29-1 to TRBJ2-5, with D unresolved. The CDR3 runs 12 residues. The germline gives CDR1 SQVTM, CDR2 ANQGSEA.

About this clonotype itself: Lacking the conserved final phenylalanine or tryptophan, this CDR3 likely reflects a read error. The gene calls are TRBV12-3 or TRBV12-4 and TRBJ2-6, with D unresolved. The CDR3 extends over 13 amino acids. V lost 6 bases and J 3 bases, leaving 6 bases between the germline ends. This CDR3 is CASSQYGANVLTL. The CDR3 nucleotides are TGTGCCAGCAGCCAGTATGGGGCCAACGTCCTGACTTTA.

This clonotype has more than one count but fewer than ten. The V and J genes are TRBV28 and TRBJ2-2; D is possibly TRBD1 (7 bases). V was clipped by 5 bases and J by 1 base, with 14 bases between them. CDR1 and CDR2 (germline): MDHEN, SYDVKM. The CDR3 sequence is 16 residues long. CDR3 region: CASSTRRDRNTGELFF. In DNA form, the CDR3 reads TGTGCCAGCAGTACACGGAGGGACAGGAACACCGGGGAGCTGTTTTTT.

As regards this clonotype: One end of the junction fails to match germline, which may point to a read error. This chain joins TRBV5-1 and TRBJ2-5; D is possibly TRBD1 (7 bases). CDR3 size: 15 residues. Germline CDR1 reads SGHRS; CDR2 reads YFSETQ. The CDR3 DNA reads as TGCTCCAGCAGCTGGAGGGACAGCCAGAGAGAGACCCAGTACTTC. Translation gives CSSSWRDSQRETQYF.

A note on this clonotype: It is likely a read error, because the conserved phenylalanine at the end of the CDR3 is missing. The chain has TRBV29-1 and TRBJ2-3; D may be TRBD1 or TRBD2 (6 bases each). Trimming removed 4 bases from V and 2 bases from J, with 25 bases in between. This CDR3 region has 18 residues. From germline, CDR1 is SQVTM and CDR2 ANQGSEA. The DNA of the CDR3 is TGCAGCGTTGGGAGGGCAGACTGGGATAGGGGGAACACAGATACGCAGTATCTT. This translates into CSVGRADWDRGNTDTQYL.

In regard to this clonotype: Compared with germline, one end of the junction differs, possibly owing to a read error. The chain combines TRBV6-1 with TRBJ1-1, with a tentative D call TRBD1 (5 bases). The CDR3 is made up of 15 amino acids. Germline V lookup: CDR1 MNHNS, CDR2 SASEGT. This CDR3 reads CASKLGGLGNTEASF. DNA of the CDR3: TGTGCCAGCAAACTGGGGGGACTCGGGAACACTGAAGCTTCCTTT.

With respect to this clonotype: No conserved phenylalanine or tryptophan ends this CDR3, so it is likely a read error. V is TRBV11-1 and J is TRBJ2-7; a weak D match, TRBD1 (6 bases). The CDR3 is 13 amino acids. V lost 4 bases to trimming and J lost 3 bases, with 10 bases between them. Germline-derived CDR1 and CDR2 are SGHAT and FQDESV (reference sequence). This CDR3 reads CASSSRTDYEQYS. CDR3 DNA: TGTGCCAGCAGCTCAAGGACAGACTACGAGCAGTACTCC.

The chain joins TRBV28 to TRBJ2-1, with TRBD1 matching 7 bases. The germline V gene encodes CDR1 MDHEN and CDR2 SYDVKM. This CDR3 is 13 amino acids long. V was pared by 7 bases and J by 8 bases, with 8 bases of the junction left unmatched. The chain's CDR3 is CASTYRGGHEQFF. CDR3 coding DNA: TGTGCCAGCACCTACAGGGGTGGCCATGAGCAGTTCTTC.

Points on this clonotype: Relative to the germline gene, one junction end is altered; a read error may explain this. V is TRBV11-2 and J is TRBJ1-1, with D unresolved. Looked up from germline, CDR1 is SGHAT and CDR2 is FQNNGV. The CDR3 runs 12 residues. The CDR3: CDSSLQNTEAFF. Here the CDR3 DNA reads TGTGACAGCAGCTTACAGAATACTGAAGCTTTCTTT.

This clonotype was detected a few times. This could be a read error, since a much larger clone is one nucleotide away. The CDR3 carries no conserved terminal phenylalanine or tryptophan, so it likely arises from a read error. This sequence joins TRBV6-2 or TRBV6-3 and TRBJ2-5; the D gene is possibly TRBD2 (5 bases). The germline V and J ends were trimmed by 6 bases and 3 bases, with 17 bases remaining between them. The CDR3 extends over 15 amino acids. Germline assignment: CDR1 MNHEY and CDR2 SVGEGT. The CDR3 sequence is CASRDARGNKETQYL. In nucleotides, the CDR3 is TGTGCCAGCAGGGACGCCCGGGGAAACAAAGAGACCCAGTACCTC.

This chain uses TRBV6-6 with TRBJ1-1, with a weak D call TRBD1 (6 bases). The CDR3 has 13 residues. The V end was cut by 2 bases, the J end by 12 bases, with 16 bases between. Per germline, CDR1 MNHNY and CDR2 SVGAGI (reference sequence). CDR3 sequence reads: CASSYPGAVETFF. The CDR3 nucleotides read TGTGCCAGCAGTTACCCAGGGGCAGTGGAAACTTTCTTT.

This clonotype was counted between two and nine times. The CDR3 carries no conserved terminal phenylalanine or tryptophan, so it likely arises from a read error. V is TRBV29-1 and J is TRBJ2-1; D gene unclear. CDR3 size: 11 residues. Germline V gene sequence: CDR1 SQVTM, CDR2 ANQGSEA. The chain's CDR3 is CGVEDRDEQFI. Here the CDR3 DNA reads TGCGGCGTTGAAGATCGAGATGAGCAGTTCATC.

The V call is TRBV9, the J call TRBJ2-4; D might be TRBD2 (6 bases). V lost 5 bases, J lost 0 bases, and 15 bases lay in between. This CDR3 has 16 amino acids. Germline V gene lookup returns CDR1 SGDLS and CDR2 YYNGEE. The CDR3 DNA reads as TGTGCCAGCAGTCAGGGACTGCGCCTAGCCAAAAACATTCAGTACTTC. Its protein product is CASSQGLRLAKNIQYF. Full variable domain (missing parts from reference TRBV9 and TRBJ2-4): DSGVTQTPKHLITATGQRVTLRCSPRSGDLSVYWYQQSLDQGLQFLIQYYNGEERAKGNILERFSAQQFPDLHSELNLSSLELGDSALYFCASSQGLRLAKNIQYFGAGTRLSVL.

This chain connects TRBV7-8 to TRBJ2-7; the match to TRBD2 covers 7 bases. The CDR3 sequence is 16 residues long. Germline lookup yields CDR1 SGHVS and CDR2 FQNEAQ. V shed 5 bases and J 5 bases; nucleotides not matched to a gene: 15. CDR3 nucleotides: TGTGCCAGCAGCCCAGGCAGGAGGGCGGGAGAACACGAGCAGTACTTC. It encodes CASSPGRRAGEHEQYF. Full variable domain (outside the CDR3, taken from reference TRBV7-8 and TRBJ2-7): GAGVSQSPRYKVAKRGQDVALRCDPISGHVSLFWYQQALGQGPEFLTYFQNEAQLDKSGLPSDRFFAERPEGSVSTLKIQRTQQEDSAVYLCASSPGRRAGEHEQYFGPGTRLTVT.

This clonotype was found a few times. The chain joins TRBV5-1 to TRBJ2-1, with 7 bases identical to TRBD2. This CDR3 is built from 18 residues. V gave up 1 base and J gave up 8 bases; unmatched junction bases: 18. Germline V CDR1 and CDR2: SGHRS, YFSETQ. The CDR3 coding sequence is TGCGCCAGCAGCTTGCCCGGGACCGGGAGGTATCTTAGGGATGAGCAGTTCTTC. Translating it yields CASSLPGTGRYLRDEQFF.

The chain has TRBV29-1 and TRBJ2-5; a weak D match, TRBD2 (5 bases). Trimming removed 7 bases from V and 7 bases from J, with 16 bases in between. CDR1 and CDR2 (germline): SQVTM, ANQGSEA. This CDR3 contains 12 residues. CDR3 region: CSGVTPEGTQYF. For the CDR3, the DNA is TGCAGCGGCGTAACTCCTGAGGGGACCCAGTACTTC.

The table lists this clonotype with a few counts. The chain combines TRBV13 with TRBJ2-1; D is possibly TRBD1 or TRBD2 (6 bases each). V lost 3 bases to trimming and J lost 7 bases, with 22 bases between them. Germline CDR1 and CDR2: PRHDT and FYEKMQ (reference sequence). The CDR3 contains 17 residues. CDR3 nucleotides: TGTGCCAGCAGCTTCCGGCGAGGGGGGAGAGATGGGAATGAGCAGTTCTTC. Translated, it gives CASSFRRGGRDGNEQFF.

Points on this clonotype: A much larger clone is a single base away; this may be a read error. This sequence joins TRBV5-8 and TRBJ2-3, with D perhaps matching TRBD1 (5 bases). Trimming stripped 4 bases from V and 5 bases from J, with 20 bases between. The CDR3 loop spans 16 amino acids. In germline, CDR1 is SGHTS, CDR2 YDEGEE. CDR3 protein: CASSGGIGAVGDTQYF. CDR3 sequence (DNA): TGTGCCAGCAGCGGTGGGATAGGGGCCGTAGGAGATACGCAGTATTTT.

This chain joins TRBV20-1 and TRBJ2-3; tentatively, D is TRBD1 or TRBD2 (5 bases each). CDR1 is DFQATT, CDR2 SNEGSKA, per germline (reference sequence). V shed 5 bases and J shed 5 bases, with 20 bases lying between them. The CDR3 has 15 residues. The CDR3 protein is CSALDVGTRIDTQYF. DNA for the CDR3: TGCAGTGCTTTAGATGTCGGGACGCGGATAGATACGCAGTATTTT.

A remark on this clonotype: A much bigger clone sits one base away, suggesting this may be a read error. This rearrangement joins TRBV6-2 or TRBV6-3 to TRBJ2-4; no reliable D call. The length of the CDR3 is 13 residues. V shed 10 bases and J shed 8 bases, with 18 bases lying between them. Looked up from germline, CDR1 is MNHEY and CDR2 is SVGEGT. The CDR3 loop reads CAITRPQSDIQYF. Written as DNA, the CDR3 is TGTGCCATCACCCGACCACAATCGGACATTCAGTACTTC.

This chain uses TRBV5-8 with TRBJ1-5; D gene uncertain. Germline V gives CDR1 SGHTS, CDR2 YDEGEE. Between the trimmed V and J ends, which lost 0 bases and 15 bases, there was a span of 22 bases. The CDR3 loop spans 15 amino acids. DNA for the CDR3: TGTGCCAGCAGCTTGGACGTGGCTTCCAATCAGTCCCGGCATTTT. It codes for CASSLDVASNQSRHF.

Comments on this clonotype: The junction and the germline gene differ at one end; a read error may be behind it. The V gene is TRBV10-3, the J gene TRBJ2-2; a possible D gene is TRBD1 (6 bases). The CDR3 sequence is 13 residues long. In germline, CDR1 is ENHRY, CDR2 SYGVKD. The CDR3 sequence is CANSRDNTGELFF. The DNA for the CDR3 is TGTGCCAACAGTAGGGACAACACCGGGGAACTGTTTTTT.